Shown below are 3 T cell receptor beta chains from a single sample sequenced in a study of blood T cell repertoires in COVID-19. Sequenced by immunoSEQ multiplex PCR; TCRdb stores in-frame clones only, minus some. The sample has 250,000 or so clones; around 88% are singletons. The sample comprised PBMCs or T cells enriched from blood (not recorded which). Every receptor here comes from a woman in her forties or fifties who had recovered from COVID-19.

CDR3 region: CASSLSSEQFF. The CDR3 DNA sequence: TGTGCCAGCAGTTTATCCTCTGAGCAGTTCTTC. The chain employs TRBV28 and TRBJ2-1; D unresolved. Trimming took 1 base from V and 9 from J, leaving 4 bases between them. Germline V gene sequence: CDR1 MDHEN, CDR2 SYDVKM. The CDR3 sequence is 11 residues long. Drawing the rest from reference TRBV28 and TRBJ2-1, the complete variable domain is DVKVTQSSRYLVKRTGEKVFLECVQDMDHENMFWYRQDPGLGLRLIYFSYDVKMKEKGDIPEGYSVSREKKERFSLILESASTNQTSMYLCASSLSSEQFFGPGTRLTVL.

As DNA, the CDR3 is TGTGCCAGTAGTACCCGGGGAGACTATGGCTACACCTTC. Translating it yields CASSTRGDYGYTF. This chain connects TRBV19 to TRBJ1-2; no clear D. Germline lookup yields CDR1 LNHDA and CDR2 SQIVND (reference sequence). Trimming pared 4 bases from V and 3 bases from J, leaving 9 bases between. The CDR3 is 13 amino acids. Full variable domain (missing parts from reference TRBV19 and TRBJ1-2): DGGITQSPKYLFRKEGQNVTLSCEQNLNHDAMYWYRQDPGQGLRLIYYSQIVNDFQKGDIAEGYSVSREKKESFPLTVTSAQKNPTAFYLCASSTRGDYGYTFGSGTRLTVV.

V is TRBV6-5 and J is TRBJ1-5; D gene ambiguous. V dropped 4 bases and J dropped 5 bases, with 9 bases sitting between them. The CDR3 has 13 amino acids. Looked up from germline, CDR1 is MNHEY and CDR2 is SVGAGI. DNA of the CDR3: TGTGCCAGCAGTTCCACCACGGATCAGCCCCAGCATTTT. Amino acid sequence: CASSSTTDQPQHF.